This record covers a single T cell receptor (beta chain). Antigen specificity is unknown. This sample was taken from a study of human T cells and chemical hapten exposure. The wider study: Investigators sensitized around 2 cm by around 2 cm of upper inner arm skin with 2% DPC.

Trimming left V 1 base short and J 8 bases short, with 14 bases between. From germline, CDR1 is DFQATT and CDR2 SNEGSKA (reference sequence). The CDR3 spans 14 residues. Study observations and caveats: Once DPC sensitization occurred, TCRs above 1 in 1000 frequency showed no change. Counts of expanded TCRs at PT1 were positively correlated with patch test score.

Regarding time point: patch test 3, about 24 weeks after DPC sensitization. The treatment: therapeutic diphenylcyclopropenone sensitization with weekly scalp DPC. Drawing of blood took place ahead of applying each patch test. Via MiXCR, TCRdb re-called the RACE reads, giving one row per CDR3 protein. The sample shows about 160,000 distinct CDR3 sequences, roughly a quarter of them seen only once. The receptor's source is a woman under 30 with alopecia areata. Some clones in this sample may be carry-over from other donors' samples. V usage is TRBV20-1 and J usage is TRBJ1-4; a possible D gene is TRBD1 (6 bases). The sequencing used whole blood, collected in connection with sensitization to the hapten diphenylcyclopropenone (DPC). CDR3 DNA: TGCAGTGCTAGAGGTCTGGGGGCTAGCGAAAAACTGTTTTTT. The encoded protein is CSARGLGASEKLFF.